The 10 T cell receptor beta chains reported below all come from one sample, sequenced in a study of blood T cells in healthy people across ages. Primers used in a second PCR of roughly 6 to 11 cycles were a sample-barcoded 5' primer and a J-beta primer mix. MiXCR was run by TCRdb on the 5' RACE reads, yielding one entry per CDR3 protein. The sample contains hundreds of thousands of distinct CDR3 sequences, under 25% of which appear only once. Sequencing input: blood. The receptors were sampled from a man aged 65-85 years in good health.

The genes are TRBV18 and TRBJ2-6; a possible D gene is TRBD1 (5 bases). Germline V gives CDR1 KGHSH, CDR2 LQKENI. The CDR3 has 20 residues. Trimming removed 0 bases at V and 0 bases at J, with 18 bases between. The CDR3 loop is CASSPPSQQGSLSGANVLTF. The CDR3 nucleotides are TGTGCCAGCTCACCACCGTCGCAGCAGGGTTCCCTCTCTGGGGCCAACGTCCTGACTTTC.

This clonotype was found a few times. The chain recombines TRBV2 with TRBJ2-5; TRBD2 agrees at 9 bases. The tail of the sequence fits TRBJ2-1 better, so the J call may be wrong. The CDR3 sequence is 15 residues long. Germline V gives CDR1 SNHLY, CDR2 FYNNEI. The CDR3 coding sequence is TGTGCCAGCAGTGTTTTTAGCGGGAGCTACAATGAGCAGTTCTTC. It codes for CASSVFSGSYNEQFF.

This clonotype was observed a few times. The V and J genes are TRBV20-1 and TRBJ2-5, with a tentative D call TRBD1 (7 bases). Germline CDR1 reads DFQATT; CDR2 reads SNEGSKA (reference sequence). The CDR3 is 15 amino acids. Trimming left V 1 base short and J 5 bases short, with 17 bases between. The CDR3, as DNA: TGCAGTGCTAGAGGGGGGACAGCCGCGGGGGAGACCCAGTACTTC. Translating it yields CSARGGTAAGETQYF.

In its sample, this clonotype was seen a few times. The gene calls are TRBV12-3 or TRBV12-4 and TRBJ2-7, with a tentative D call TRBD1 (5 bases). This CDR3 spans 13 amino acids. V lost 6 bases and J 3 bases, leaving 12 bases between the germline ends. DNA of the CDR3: TGTGCCAGCAGGCTGATGACAGACTACGAGCAGTACTTC. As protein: CASRLMTDYEQYF.

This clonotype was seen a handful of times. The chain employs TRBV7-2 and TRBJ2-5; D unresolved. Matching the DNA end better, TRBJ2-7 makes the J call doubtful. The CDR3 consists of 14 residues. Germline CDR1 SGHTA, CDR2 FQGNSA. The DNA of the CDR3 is TGTGCCAGCAGCTTCTCCAGGAGCTCCTACGAGCAGTACTTC. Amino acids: CASSFSRSSYEQYF.

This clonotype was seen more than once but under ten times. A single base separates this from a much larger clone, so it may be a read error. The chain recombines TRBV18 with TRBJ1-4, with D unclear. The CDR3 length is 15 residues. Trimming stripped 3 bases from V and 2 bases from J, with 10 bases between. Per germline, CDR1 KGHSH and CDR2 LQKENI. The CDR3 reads CASSPGRCTNEKLFF. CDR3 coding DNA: TGTGCCAGCTCACCTGGTCGGTGCACTAATGAAAAACTGTTTTTT.

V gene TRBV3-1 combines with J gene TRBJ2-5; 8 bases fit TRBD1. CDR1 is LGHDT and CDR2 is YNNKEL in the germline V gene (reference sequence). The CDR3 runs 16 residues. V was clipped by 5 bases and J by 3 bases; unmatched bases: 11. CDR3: CASSEWGTGAKETQYF. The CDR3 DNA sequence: TGTGCCAGCAGCGAATGGGGGACAGGAGCCAAAGAGACCCAGTACTTC.

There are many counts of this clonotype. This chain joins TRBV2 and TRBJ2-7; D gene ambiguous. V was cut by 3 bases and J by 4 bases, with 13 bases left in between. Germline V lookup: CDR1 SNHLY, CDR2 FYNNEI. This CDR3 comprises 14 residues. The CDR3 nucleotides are TGTGCCAGCAGTGAGCGCAGGCTAGGGTACGAGCAGTACTTC. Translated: CASSERRLGYEQYF.

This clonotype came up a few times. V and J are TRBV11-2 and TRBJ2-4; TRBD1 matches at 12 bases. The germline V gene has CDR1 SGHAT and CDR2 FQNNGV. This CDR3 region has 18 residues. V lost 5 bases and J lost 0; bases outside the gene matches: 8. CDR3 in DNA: TGTGCCAGCAGCCGGGACAGGGGGCGACTCATAGCCAAAAACATTCAGTACTTC. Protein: CASSRDRGRLIAKNIQYF.

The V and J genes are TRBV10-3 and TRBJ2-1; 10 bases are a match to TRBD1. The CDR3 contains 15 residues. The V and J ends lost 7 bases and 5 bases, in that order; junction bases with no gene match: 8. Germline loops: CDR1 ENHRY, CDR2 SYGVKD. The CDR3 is CAINPGQGIHNEQFF. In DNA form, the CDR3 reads TGTGCCATCAACCCGGGACAGGGGATCCACAATGAGCAGTTCTTC.